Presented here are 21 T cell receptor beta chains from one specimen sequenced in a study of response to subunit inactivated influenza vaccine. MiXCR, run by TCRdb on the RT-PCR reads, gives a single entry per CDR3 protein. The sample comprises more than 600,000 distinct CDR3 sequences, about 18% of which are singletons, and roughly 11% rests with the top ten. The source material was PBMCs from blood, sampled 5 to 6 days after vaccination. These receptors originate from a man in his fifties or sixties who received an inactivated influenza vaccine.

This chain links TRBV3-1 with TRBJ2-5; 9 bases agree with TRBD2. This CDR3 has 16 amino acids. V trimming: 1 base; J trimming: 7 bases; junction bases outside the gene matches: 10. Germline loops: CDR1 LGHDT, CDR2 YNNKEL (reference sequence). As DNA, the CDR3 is TGTGCCAGCAGCCAAGTGCGACTAGCGGCCCGGGGGACCCAGTACTTC. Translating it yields CASSQVRLAARGTQYF.

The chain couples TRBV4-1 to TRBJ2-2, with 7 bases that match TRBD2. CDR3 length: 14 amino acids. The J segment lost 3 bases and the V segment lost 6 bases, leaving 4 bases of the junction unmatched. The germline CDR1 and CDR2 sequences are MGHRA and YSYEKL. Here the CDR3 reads CASRRSGDTGELFF. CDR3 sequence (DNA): TGCGCCAGCAGGCGGAGCGGGGACACCGGGGAGCTGTTTTTT.

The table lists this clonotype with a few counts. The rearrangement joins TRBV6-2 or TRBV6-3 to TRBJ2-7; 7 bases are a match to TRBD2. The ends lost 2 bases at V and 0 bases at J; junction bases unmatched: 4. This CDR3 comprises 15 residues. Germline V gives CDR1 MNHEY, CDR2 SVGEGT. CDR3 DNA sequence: TGTGCCAGCAGTTACCCTAGCGGTAGCTCCTACGAGCAGTACTTC. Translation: CASSYPSGSSYEQYF.

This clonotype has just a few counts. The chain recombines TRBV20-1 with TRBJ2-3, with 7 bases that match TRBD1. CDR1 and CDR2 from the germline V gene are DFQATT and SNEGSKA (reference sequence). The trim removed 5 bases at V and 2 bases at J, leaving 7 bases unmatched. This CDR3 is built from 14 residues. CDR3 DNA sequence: TGCAGTGCTTTAGGGACAGTTTACACAGATACGCAGTATTTT. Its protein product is CSALGTVYTDTQYF.

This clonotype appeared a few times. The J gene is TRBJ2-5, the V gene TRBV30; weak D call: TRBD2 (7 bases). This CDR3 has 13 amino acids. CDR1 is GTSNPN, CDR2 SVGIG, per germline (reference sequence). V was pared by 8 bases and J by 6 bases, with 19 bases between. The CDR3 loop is CAGGGGFGQTQYF. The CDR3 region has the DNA TGTGCCGGGGGAGGGGGATTCGGACAGACCCAGTACTTC.

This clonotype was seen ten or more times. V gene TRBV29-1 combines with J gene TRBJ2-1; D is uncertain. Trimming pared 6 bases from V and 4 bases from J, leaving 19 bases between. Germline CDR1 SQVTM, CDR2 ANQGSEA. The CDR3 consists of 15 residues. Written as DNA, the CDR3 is TGCAGCGTACCTATAGGCACGCTGATATACAATGAGCAGTTCTTC. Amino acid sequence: CSVPIGTLIYNEQFF.

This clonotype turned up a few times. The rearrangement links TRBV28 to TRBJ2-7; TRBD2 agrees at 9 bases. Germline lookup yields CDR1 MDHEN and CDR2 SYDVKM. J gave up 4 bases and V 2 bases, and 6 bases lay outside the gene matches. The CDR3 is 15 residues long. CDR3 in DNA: TGTGCCAGCAGTTTACGCGGGAGGGTTAAATACGAGCAGTACTTC. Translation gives CASSLRGRVKYEQYF.

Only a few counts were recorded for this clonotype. CDR3 region: CACGGYTGELFF. In nucleotides, the CDR3 is TGTGCCTGCGGGGGGTACACCGGGGAGCTGTTTTTT. The chain is built from TRBV30 and TRBJ2-2; 7 nucleotides agree with TRBD2. V gave up 6 bases and J gave up 3 bases; unmatched junction bases: 1. Germline CDR1 reads GTSNPN; CDR2 reads SVGIG (reference sequence). CDR3 length equals 12 residues.

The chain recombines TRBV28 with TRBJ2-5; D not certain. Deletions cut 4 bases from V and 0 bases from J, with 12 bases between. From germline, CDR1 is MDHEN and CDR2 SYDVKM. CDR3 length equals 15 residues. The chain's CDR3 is CASSSRYTYQETQYF. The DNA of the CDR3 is TGTGCCAGCAGTTCTAGATACACGTACCAAGAGACCCAGTACTTC. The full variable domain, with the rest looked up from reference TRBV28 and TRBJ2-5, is DVKVTQSSRYLVKRTGEKVFLECVQDMDHENMFWYRQDPGLGLRLIYFSYDVKMKEKGDIPEGYSVSREKKERFSLILESASTNQTSMYLCASSSRYTYQETQYFGPGTRLLVL.

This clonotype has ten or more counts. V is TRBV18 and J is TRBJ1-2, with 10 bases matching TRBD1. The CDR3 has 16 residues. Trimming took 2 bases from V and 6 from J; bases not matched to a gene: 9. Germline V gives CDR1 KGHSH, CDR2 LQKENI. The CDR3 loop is CASSPFTRDRGNGYTF. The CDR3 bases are TGTGCCAGCTCACCATTCACCCGGGACAGGGGAAATGGCTACACCTTC.

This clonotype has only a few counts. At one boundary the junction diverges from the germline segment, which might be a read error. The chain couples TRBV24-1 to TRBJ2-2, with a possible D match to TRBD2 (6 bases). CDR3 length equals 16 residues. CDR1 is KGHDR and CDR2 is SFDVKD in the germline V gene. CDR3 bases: TGTGCCACCAGTGCTTTGGGGTTCGGAGGGACCGGGGAGCTGTTTTTT. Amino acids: CATSALGFGGTGELFF.

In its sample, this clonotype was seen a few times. Written as DNA, the CDR3 is TGTGCCAGCAGTTACTCAGGACAGGGGGGGGAGACCCAGTACTTC. Amino acid sequence: CASSYSGQGGETQYF. The V gene is TRBV6-5, the J gene TRBJ2-5; 10 nucleotides match TRBD1. The V gene's germline CDR1 is MNHEY and CDR2 SVGAGI. The ends lost 0 bases at V and 5 bases at J; junction bases unmatched: 3. The CDR3 consists of 15 residues.

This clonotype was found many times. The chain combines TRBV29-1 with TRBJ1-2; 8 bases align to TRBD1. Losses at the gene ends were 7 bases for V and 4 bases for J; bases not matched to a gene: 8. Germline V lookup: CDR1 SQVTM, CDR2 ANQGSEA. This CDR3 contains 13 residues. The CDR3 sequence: CSAKGQAIYGYTF. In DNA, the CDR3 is TGCAGCGCCAAGGGACAGGCGATCTATGGCTACACCTTC.

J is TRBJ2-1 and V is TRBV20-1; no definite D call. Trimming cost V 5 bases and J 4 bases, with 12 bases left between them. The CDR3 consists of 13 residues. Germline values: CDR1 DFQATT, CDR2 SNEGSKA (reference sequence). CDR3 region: CSARLLRYNEQFF. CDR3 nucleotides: TGCAGTGCTCGTCTTCTTCGTTACAATGAGCAGTTCTTC.

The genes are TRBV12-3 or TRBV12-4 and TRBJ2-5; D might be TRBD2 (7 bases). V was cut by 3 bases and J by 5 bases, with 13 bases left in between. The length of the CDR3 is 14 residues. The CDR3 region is CASSFTGGAETQYF. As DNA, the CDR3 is TGTGCCAGCAGTTTTACTGGGGGGGCGGAGACCCAGTACTTC.

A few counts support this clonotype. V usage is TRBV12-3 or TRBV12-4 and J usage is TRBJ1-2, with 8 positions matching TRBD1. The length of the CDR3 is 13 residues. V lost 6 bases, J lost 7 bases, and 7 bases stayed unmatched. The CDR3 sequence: CASRATGVAGYTF. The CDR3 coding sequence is TGTGCCAGCAGAGCGACAGGGGTCGCTGGCTACACCTTC.

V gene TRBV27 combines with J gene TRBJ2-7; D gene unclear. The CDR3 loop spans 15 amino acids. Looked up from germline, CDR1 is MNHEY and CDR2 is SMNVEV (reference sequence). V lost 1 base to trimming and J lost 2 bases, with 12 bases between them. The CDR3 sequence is CASSLLGRLAYEQYF. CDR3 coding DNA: TGTGCCAGCAGTTTATTAGGCAGACTCGCCTACGAGCAGTACTTC.

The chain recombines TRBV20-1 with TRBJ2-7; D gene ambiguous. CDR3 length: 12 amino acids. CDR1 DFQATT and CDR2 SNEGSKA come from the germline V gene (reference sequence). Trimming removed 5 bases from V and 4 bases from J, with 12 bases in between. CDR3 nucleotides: TGCAGTGCTGGCCCGATCCATTACGAGCAGTACTTC. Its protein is CSAGPIHYEQYF.

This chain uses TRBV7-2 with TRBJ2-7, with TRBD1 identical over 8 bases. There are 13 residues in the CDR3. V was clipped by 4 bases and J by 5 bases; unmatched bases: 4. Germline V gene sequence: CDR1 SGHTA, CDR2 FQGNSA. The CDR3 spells CASSSQTGDEQYF. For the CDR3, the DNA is TGTGCCAGCAGCTCCCAGACAGGGGACGAGCAGTACTTC.

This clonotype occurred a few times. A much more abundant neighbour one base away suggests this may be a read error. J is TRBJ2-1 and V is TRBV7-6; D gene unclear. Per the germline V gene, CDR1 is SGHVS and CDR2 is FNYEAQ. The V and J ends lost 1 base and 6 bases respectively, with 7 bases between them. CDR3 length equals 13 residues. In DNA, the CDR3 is TGTGCCAGCAGCTTAGAAGTGGGCAATGAGCAGTTCTTC. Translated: CASSLEVGNEQFF.

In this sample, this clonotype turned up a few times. CDR3 sequence (DNA): TGCGCCAGCAGCCAAGAACTAGTGGGGTCCGAGACCCAGTACTTC. It specifies CASSQELVGSETQYF. The chain joins TRBV4-1 to TRBJ2-5; tentatively, D is TRBD2 (5 bases). CDR3 length: 15 residues. The V and J ends lost 0 bases and 5 bases respectively, with 13 bases between them. CDR1 and CDR2 (germline): MGHRA, YSYEKL.